This T cell receptor beta chain originates from a study of cytomegalovirus exposure and HLA in healthy donors. Background on the study: Falling in the Caucasian-associated ancestry cluster were 65% to 90% of 398 genotyped donors.

Both 60 Vbeta primers and 13 Jbeta primers went into the PCR. Repertoires were generated with immunoSEQ multiplex PCR, while TCRdb's copy carries only in-frame clones and drops some. The data show nearly 65,000 clones, roughly two thirds seen once. The V end was cut by 1 base, the J end by 2 bases, with 10 bases between. The CDR3 consists of 15 residues. The germline V gene has CDR1 SGHTA and CDR2 FQGNSA. Healthy individuals who donated bone marrow served as the donors. This chain links TRBV7-2 with TRBJ2-3; tentatively, D is TRBD1 (6 bases). This receptor was obtained from a man aged 50 or older in good health and CMV-seronegative. Sequenced sample: PBMCs. CDR3 sequence reads: CASSLGEGDTDTQYF. The CDR3 DNA is TGTGCCAGCAGCTTAGGAGAGGGGGACACAGATACGCAGTATTTT.